The following is a T cell receptor (beta chain) sequence with its context. TCRdb's copy holds only in-frame clones and misses some; the assay was immunoSEQ multiplex PCR. The sample consists of about 80,000 clones, roughly nine tenths of them appearing once. The sample belongs to a study of technical replicates of blood from a handful of donors. V lost 3 bases to trimming and J lost 4 bases, with 18 bases between them. Germline loops: CDR1 SGHAT, CDR2 FQNNGV. CDR3 length: 17 amino acids. The sequenced material came from T cells isolated from PBMCs. The TCR was taken from a human donor in good health. This chain connects TRBV11-2 to TRBJ2-2, with TRBD2 as a possible D gene (7 bases). The CDR3 DNA follows: TGTGCCAGCAGCTTTATGGGGGGGGCGGATGGCACCGGGGAGCTGTTTTTT. This translates into CASSFMGGADGTGELFF.